This T cell receptor (beta chain) was found in a study of CD8+ T cells in alopecia areata. Study observations and caveats: Among the top 100, expanded CD8+ clones were significantly decreased by tofacitinib, as was scalp clonality. Scalp repertoires also include resident alphabeta T cells from normal skin.

Sequencing used cDNA as its template, made by extracting RNA and reverse transcribing it. TCRdb's copy holds only in-frame clones and misses some; the assay was immunoSEQ multiplex PCR. The data hold 80,000 or so clones, with approximately 64% observed a single time. This clone was observed a single time. The antigen is undetermined. V gave up 0 bases and J gave up 2 bases; unmatched junction bases: 3. The CDR3 totals 15 residues. Germline values: CDR1 LGHNA, CDR2 YNFKEQ. The treatment is: oral pan-JAK inhibitor, 5-10 mg twice daily. The source is a human donor with alopecia areata. The sequencing here drew on CD8+ T cells sorted from blood, taken at week 24, from a patient treated with tofacitinib. J is TRBJ2-7 and V is TRBV4-2, with TRBD1 identical over 8 bases. CDR3 residues: CASSQESQGAYEQYF. CDR3 coding DNA: TGTGCCAGCAGCCAAGAGTCACAGGGGGCCTACGAGCAGTACTTC.